This TCR beta chain was recorded in a study of T cell responses to AZD1222 COVID-19 vaccine. Germline-derived CDR1 and CDR2 are KGHSH and LQKENI. Trimming pared 0 bases from V and 7 bases from J, leaving 13 bases between. CDR3 length: 15 amino acids. Study-level results: The donor cohort was predominantly white British with a female majority, and clonal diversity may have been underestimated. Repertoire collection took place solely once the T cell response had peaked.

As for this clone: Its antigen is as yet unknown.

Generated by immunoSEQ multiplex PCR, the TCRdb table keeps only in-frame clones and is missing some. The sample lists 13,000 to 15,000 clones; approximately 80% were seen once. Sequencing used peripheral blood, obtained 28 days after the second AZD1222 dose. The TCR comes from an adult who received the AZD1222 COVID-19 vaccine. The chain is built from TRBV18 and TRBJ1-5; a possible D gene is TRBD1 (6 bases). The CDR3 reads CASSPPPGESQPQHF. Here the CDR3 DNA reads TGTGCCAGCTCACCACCCCCAGGGGAAAGCCAGCCCCAGCATTTT.